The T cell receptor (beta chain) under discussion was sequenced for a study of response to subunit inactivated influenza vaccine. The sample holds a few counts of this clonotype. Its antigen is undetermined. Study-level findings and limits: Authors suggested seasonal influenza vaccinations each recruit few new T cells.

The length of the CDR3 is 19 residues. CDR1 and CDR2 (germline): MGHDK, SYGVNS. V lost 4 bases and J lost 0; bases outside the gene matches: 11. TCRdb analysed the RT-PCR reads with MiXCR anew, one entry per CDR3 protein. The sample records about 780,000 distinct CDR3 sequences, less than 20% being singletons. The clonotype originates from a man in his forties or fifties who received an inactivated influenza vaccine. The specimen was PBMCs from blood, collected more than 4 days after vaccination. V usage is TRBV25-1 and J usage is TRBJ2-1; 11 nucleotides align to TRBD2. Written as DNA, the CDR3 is TGTGCCAGCAGTGGACGGACTAGCGGGTCCCCTAGCTCCTACAATGAGCAGTTCTTC. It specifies CASSGRTSGSPSSYNEQFF.